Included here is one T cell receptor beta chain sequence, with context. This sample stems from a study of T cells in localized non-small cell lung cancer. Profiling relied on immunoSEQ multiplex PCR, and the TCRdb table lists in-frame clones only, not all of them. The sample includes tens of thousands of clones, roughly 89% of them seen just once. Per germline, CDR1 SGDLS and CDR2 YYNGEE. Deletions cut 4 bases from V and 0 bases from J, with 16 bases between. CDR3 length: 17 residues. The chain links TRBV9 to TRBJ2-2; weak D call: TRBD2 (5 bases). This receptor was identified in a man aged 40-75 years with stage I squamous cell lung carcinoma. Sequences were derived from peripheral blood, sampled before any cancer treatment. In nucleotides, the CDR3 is TGTGCCAGCAGCCCCCCCAGCGGCCATGCGAACACCGGGGAGCTGTTTTTT. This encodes CASSPPSGHANTGELFF.